This T cell receptor beta chain was sequenced in a study of graft-versus-host responses after intestinal transplantation. Remarks on this clone: Its specificity is unknown.

Produced via immunoSEQ multiplex PCR; TCRdb's table is partial and in-frame only. Of about 88,000 clones in the sample, 85% to 90% were seen once. General observations from the study: Subjects displaying graft-donor T cell macrochimerism possessed elevated graft-versus-host to host-versus-graft clonal ratios inside allografts. GvH clones occurred in recipient marrow; some first appeared in ileum or blood.

Germline V gene lookup returns CDR1 SGHRS and CDR2 YFSETQ. The CDR3 is 15 amino acids. The trim removed 4 bases at V and 5 bases at J, leaving 5 bases unmatched. The sample consisted of unstimulated CD4+ T cells sorted from spleen or lymph node cells, taken before intestinal transplant. The receptor was derived from a human donor who received an intestinal transplant. The chain joins TRBV5-1 to TRBJ2-5; TRBD2 matches 13 bases. In DNA form, the CDR3 reads TGCGCCAGCAGCAGAACTAGCGGGGGGGCCGAGACCCAGTACTTC. This sequence encodes CASSRTSGGAETQYF.